A few counts support the clone carrying this T cell receptor (beta chain). Healthy and HIV-negative, the adult donors had no recent acute infections or vaccinations. V gave up 4 bases and J gave up 2 bases; unmatched junction bases: 7. CDR1 is ENHRY, CDR2 SYGVKD, per germline. The CDR3 sequence is 17 residues long. The sample comes from a study of shared clonotypes between healthy human individuals. Amplification in unsorted PBMC replicate PCRs started from around 300 ng DNA, which equals around 31,000 T cell genomes. Sequenced by immunoSEQ multiplex PCR; TCRdb stores in-frame clones only, minus some. The data show nearly 500,000 clones, 70% to 80% seen once.

This TCR derives from a woman between 40 and 50 years old in good health. Some clones in this sample may be carry-over from other donors' samples. Sequencing was carried out using PBMCs. The chain couples TRBV10-3 to TRBJ2-3, with 12 positions matching TRBD2. The CDR3 nucleotides are TGTGCCATCAGTGGAGCTAGCGGGAGGGCCCTCACAGATACGCAGTATTTT. It is translated as CAISGASGRALTDTQYF.